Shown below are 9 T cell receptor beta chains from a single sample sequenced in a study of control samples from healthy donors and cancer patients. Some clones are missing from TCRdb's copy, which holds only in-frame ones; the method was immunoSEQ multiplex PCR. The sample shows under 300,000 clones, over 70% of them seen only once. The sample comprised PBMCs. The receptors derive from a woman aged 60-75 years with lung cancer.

The CDR3 sequence is CASSSRPGRNIQYF. The CDR3 DNA reads as TGCGCCAGCAGCTCAAGGCCAGGGAGGAACATTCAGTACTTC. V and J are TRBV5-1 and TRBJ2-4, with a possible D match to TRBD2 (6 bases). Trimming left V 3 bases short and J 7 bases short, with 14 bases between. Germline CDR1 reads SGHRS; CDR2 reads YFSETQ. This CDR3 comprises 14 residues.

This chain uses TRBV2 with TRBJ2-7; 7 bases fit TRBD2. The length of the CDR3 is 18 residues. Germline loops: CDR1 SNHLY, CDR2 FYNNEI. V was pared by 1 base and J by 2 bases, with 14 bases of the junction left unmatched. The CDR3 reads CASSEGPSGNNKPYEQYF. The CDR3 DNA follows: TGTGCCAGCAGTGAAGGTCCTAGCGGAAACAACAAGCCCTACGAGCAGTACTTC.

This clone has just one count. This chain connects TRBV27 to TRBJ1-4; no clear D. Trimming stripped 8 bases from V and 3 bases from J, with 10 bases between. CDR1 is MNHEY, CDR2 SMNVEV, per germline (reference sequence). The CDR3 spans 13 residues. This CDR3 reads CASRMSANEKLFF. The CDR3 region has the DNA TGTGCCAGCCGCATGTCAGCTAATGAAAAACTGTTTTTT.

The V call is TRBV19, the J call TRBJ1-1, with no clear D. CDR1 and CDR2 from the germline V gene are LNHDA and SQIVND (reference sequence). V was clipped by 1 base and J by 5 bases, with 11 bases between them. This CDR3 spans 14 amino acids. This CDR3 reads CASSIVAEGTEAFF. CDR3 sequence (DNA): TGTGCCAGTAGTATAGTAGCCGAGGGTACTGAAGCTTTCTTT.

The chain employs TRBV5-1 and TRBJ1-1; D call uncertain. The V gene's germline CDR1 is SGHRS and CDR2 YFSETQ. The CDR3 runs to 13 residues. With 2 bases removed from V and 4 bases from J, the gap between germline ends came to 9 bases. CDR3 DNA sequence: TGCGCCAGCAGCTTTACCGACGGCACTGAAGCTTTCTTT. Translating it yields CASSFTDGTEAFF.

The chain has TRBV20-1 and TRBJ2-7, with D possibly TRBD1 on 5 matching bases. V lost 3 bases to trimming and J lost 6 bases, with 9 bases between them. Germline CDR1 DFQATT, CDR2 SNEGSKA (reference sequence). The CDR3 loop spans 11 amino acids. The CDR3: CSASKGSEQYF. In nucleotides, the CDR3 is TGCAGTGCTAGCAAGGGGTCCGAGCAGTACTTC.

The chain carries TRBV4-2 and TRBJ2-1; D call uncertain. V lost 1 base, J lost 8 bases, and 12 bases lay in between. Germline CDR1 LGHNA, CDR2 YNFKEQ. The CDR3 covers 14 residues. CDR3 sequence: CASSQVAIVDEQFF. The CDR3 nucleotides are TGTGCCAGCAGCCAAGTCGCCATAGTTGATGAGCAGTTCTTC.

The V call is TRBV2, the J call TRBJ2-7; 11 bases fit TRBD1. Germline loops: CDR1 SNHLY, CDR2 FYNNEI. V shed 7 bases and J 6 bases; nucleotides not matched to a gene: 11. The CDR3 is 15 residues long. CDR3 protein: CASNLFGQGAGEQYF. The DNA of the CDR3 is TGTGCCAGCAACTTGTTCGGACAGGGGGCCGGCGAGCAGTACTTC.

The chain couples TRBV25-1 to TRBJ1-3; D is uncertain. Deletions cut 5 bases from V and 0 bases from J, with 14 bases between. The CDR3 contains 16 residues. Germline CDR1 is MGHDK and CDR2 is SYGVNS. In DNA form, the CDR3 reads TGTGCCAGCAGTCCCCCGACGGAGCTCTCTGGAAACACCATATATTTT. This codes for CASSPPTELSGNTIYF.